What follows are 8 T cell receptor beta chains derived from one specimen sequenced in a study of blood T cell repertoires in COVID-19. Sequencing was performed with immunoSEQ multiplex PCR; in TCRdb, only in-frame clones are kept and a portion is missing. This table holds over 75,000 clones, around 88% found once. The sample was peripheral blood. Receptors were obtained from a human donor in a cohort sampled during active COVID-19.

The rearrangement uses TRBV7-8 and TRBJ2-2; D unresolved. The CDR3 is 12 amino acids. The germline V gene encodes CDR1 SGHVS and CDR2 FQNEAQ. Trimming took off 5 bases at V and 9 bases at J, with 10 bases between the two ends. Written as DNA, the CDR3 is TGTGCCAGCAGCCGCGGAGCTCGGGAGCTGTTTTTT. The encoded protein is CASSRGARELFF.

The table lists this clone with a few counts. The chain couples TRBV3-1 (or the pseudogene TRBV3-2) to TRBJ1-2; TRBD1 agrees at 9 bases. The CDR3 loop spans 15 amino acids. The germline V gene has CDR1 LGHDT and CDR2 YNNKEL (reference sequence). Trimming removed 5 bases from V and 0 bases from J; junction bases left unmatched: 4. CDR3 coding DNA: TGTGCCAGCAGCGGCTACAGGGGGCCTAACTATGGCTACACCTTC. It codes for CASSGYRGPNYGYTF.

This chain's CDR3 is CAISETPVGTGVTGELFF. In nucleotides, the CDR3 is TGTGCCATCAGTGAAACTCCGGTGGGGACAGGGGTCACCGGGGAGCTGTTTTTT. The chain links TRBV10-3 to TRBJ2-2; 10 bases are shared with TRBD1. With V trimmed by 3 bases and J by 4 bases, 11 bases remained unmatched. From germline, CDR1 is ENHRY and CDR2 SYGVKD. The CDR3 has 18 amino acids.

The chain couples TRBV7-2 to TRBJ2-1; 11 bases align to TRBD2. The CDR3 runs 15 residues. Trimming at V came to 1 base and at J to 7 bases, leaving 3 bases not matched to a gene. CDR1 and CDR2 from the germline V gene are SGHTA and FQGNSA. Here the CDR3 DNA reads TGTGCCAGCAGCTTAGTAGCGGGAGGGGTAAATGAGCAGTTCTTC. This translates into CASSLVAGGVNEQFF.

This chain uses TRBV29-1 with TRBJ2-1; the match to TRBD1 covers 7 bases. Trimming at V came to 7 bases and at J to 6 bases, leaving 6 bases not matched to a gene. The CDR3 spans 12 residues. The germline gives CDR1 SQVTM, CDR2 ANQGSEA. This CDR3 is CSATTGTNEQFF. CDR3 nucleotides: TGCAGCGCAACGACAGGGACCAATGAGCAGTTCTTC.

The chain recombines TRBV13 with TRBJ1-2; possibly TRBD1 for D (5 bases). This CDR3 is built from 14 residues. Germline loops: CDR1 PRHDT, CDR2 FYEKMQ (reference sequence). V was trimmed by 5 bases and J by 4 bases, leaving 14 bases between them. The CDR3 loop is CASSPRRGSYGYTF. The CDR3 bases are TGTGCCAGCAGCCCCCGTAGGGGATCCTATGGCTACACCTTC. Complete variable domain (other parts from reference TRBV13 and TRBJ1-2): AAGVIQSPRHLIKEKRETATLKCYPIPRHDTVYWYQQGPGQDPQFLISFYEKMQSDKGSIPDRFSAQQFSDYHSELNMSSLELGDSALYFCASSPRRGSYGYTFGSGTRLTVV.

This clone was counted a single time. The V call is TRBV10-2, the J call TRBJ1-5; D remains ambiguous. V dropped 6 bases and J dropped 2 bases, with 14 bases sitting between them. The CDR3 is 15 residues long. CDR1 and CDR2 (germline): WSHSY, SAAADI. The CDR3 region is CASRDTLLGNQPQHF. CDR3 nucleotide sequence: TGCGCCAGCAGAGACACCCTTCTTGGCAATCAGCCCCAGCATTTT.

The gene calls are TRBV19 and TRBJ2-3, with D possibly TRBD1 on 6 matching bases. V lost 6 bases and J 7 bases, leaving 14 bases between the germline ends. CDR3 length: 13 residues. CDR1 is LNHDA and CDR2 is SQIVND in the germline V gene (reference sequence). The CDR3 is CASRPEQGYTQYF. The CDR3 DNA reads as TGTGCCAGTAGACCCGAACAGGGATATACGCAGTATTTT.